Below are 26 T cell receptor beta chains sequenced from a single sample in a study of T cell responses to AZD1222 COVID-19 vaccine. Assay used: immunoSEQ multiplex PCR; TCRdb lists only in-frame clones, some missing. The data contain about 130,000 clones, 80% to 90% of them seen just once; the ten biggest clones take up about 1.6%. Source: peripheral blood, taken on day 0 of AZD1222 vaccination. The receptors stem from an adult in good health.

This clone turned up a few times. V and J are TRBV5-6 and TRBJ1-2; TRBD1 matches at 8 bases. The CDR3 is 16 residues long. Unmatched junction bases numbered 9, after V lost 2 bases and J lost 3 bases. Germline V gives CDR1 SGHDT, CDR2 YYEEEE. CDR3 sequence (DNA): TGTGCCAGCAGCTTTTTAAGCGACAGGGGCCACTATGGCTACACCTTC. Its translation is CASSFLSDRGHYGYTF.

V usage is TRBV4-1 and J usage is TRBJ1-1; TRBD1 matches at 7 bases. The germline CDR1 and CDR2 sequences are MGHRA and YSYEKL. Trimming took 3 bases from V and 3 from J; bases not matched to a gene: 4. The CDR3 is 14 amino acids. This chain's CDR3 is CASSHLDRDTEAFF. The CDR3 bases are TGCGCCAGCAGCCACCTCGACAGGGACACTGAAGCTTTCTTT.

The chain has TRBV19 and TRBJ1-5, with D unclear. This CDR3 comprises 12 residues. Per germline, CDR1 LNHDA and CDR2 SQIVND (reference sequence). The V gene lost 2 bases and the J gene lost 4 bases, with 3 bases spanning the gap. CDR3 DNA: TGTGCCAGTAGTATAATAAATCAGCCCCAGCATTTT. Translating gives CASSIINQPQHF.

This chain connects TRBV6-2 or TRBV6-3 to TRBJ2-7, with 9 bases matching TRBD1. Germline lookup yields CDR1 MNHEY and CDR2 SVGEGT. The V gene end was trimmed by 2 bases and the J gene end by 4 bases; junction bases not matched to a gene: 3. The CDR3 extends over 14 amino acids. The CDR3 nucleotides are TGTGCCAGCAGTTACGGGACAGGGTGGTACGAGCAGTACTTC. It yields the protein CASSYGTGWYEQYF.

The V gene is TRBV7-9, the J gene TRBJ1-2, with 11 bases lining up with TRBD1. J lost 7 bases, V lost 1 base, and 2 bases had no gene match. Per germline, CDR1 SEHNR and CDR2 FQNEAQ (reference sequence). This CDR3 region has 14 residues. CDR3 residues: CASSLGGTGGGYTF. The CDR3 region has the DNA TGTGCCAGCAGCTTAGGTGGGACAGGGGGTGGCTACACCTTC.

CDR3 sequence: CASSPGTSVFRETQYF. CDR3 DNA sequence: TGTGCCAGCAGCCCCGGGACATCCGTATTCAGGGAGACCCAGTACTTC. V gene TRBV9 combines with J gene TRBJ2-5, with D perhaps matching TRBD1 (6 bases). Germline CDR1 and CDR2: SGDLS and YYNGEE. Trimming took 4 bases from V and 5 from J, leaving 21 bases between them. The CDR3 is made up of 16 amino acids.

The V call is TRBV19, the J call TRBJ1-2, with TRBD1 identical over 9 bases. Germline loops: CDR1 LNHDA, CDR2 SQIVND (reference sequence). The length of the CDR3 is 13 residues. Trimming removed 9 bases from V and 2 bases from J; junction bases left unmatched: 4. The CDR3 protein is CASRTGENYGYTF. The CDR3 DNA sequence: TGTGCCAGCCGGACAGGGGAAAACTATGGCTACACCTTC.

The rearrangement links TRBV4-3 to TRBJ1-4; 8 nucleotides align to TRBD1. The germline gives CDR1 LGHNA, CDR2 YSLEER. Losses at the gene ends were 3 bases for V and 4 bases for J; bases not matched to a gene: 7. The CDR3 totals 16 residues. The CDR3 loop is CASSQGAGGHNEKLFF. In DNA, the CDR3 is TGCGCCAGCAGCCAGGGGGCAGGGGGCCATAATGAAAAACTGTTTTTT.

This chain links TRBV25-1 with TRBJ2-7; the match to TRBD1 covers 7 bases. Trimming at V came to 7 bases and at J to 4 bases, leaving 4 bases not matched to a gene. CDR1 and CDR2 (germline): MGHDK, SYGVNS. There are 12 residues in the CDR3. CDR3 loop: CASMGQKYEQYF. CDR3 DNA sequence: TGTGCCAGCATGGGACAGAAATACGAGCAGTACTTC.

The chain joins TRBV15 to TRBJ1-2, with TRBD1 as a possible D gene (6 bases). CDR1 and CDR2 from the germline V gene are LNHNV and YYDKDF (reference sequence). The CDR3 has 16 residues. Deletions cut 5 bases from V and 4 bases from J, with 20 bases between. DNA of the CDR3: TGTGCCACCAGCGCCGACCCCACAGGGTCCGGCTATGGCTACACCTTC. Translation gives CATSADPTGSGYGYTF.

J is TRBJ1-4 and V is TRBV6-4, with D unclear. The V gene lost 0 bases and the J gene lost 6 bases, with 17 bases spanning the gap. CDR1 and CDR2 from the germline V gene are MRHNA and SNTAGT. CDR3 length: 17 amino acids. The chain's CDR3 is CASSDSSPRVTDEKLFF. CDR3 nucleotides: TGTGCCAGCAGTGACTCGAGTCCTAGGGTGACGGATGAAAAACTGTTTTTT.

This clone was counted once. The chain is built from TRBV7-6 and TRBJ2-3, with a weak D call TRBD2 (5 bases). V shed 1 base and J shed 7 bases, with 24 bases lying between them. The germline gives CDR1 SGHVS, CDR2 FNYEAQ. CDR3 length: 18 residues. DNA for the CDR3: TGTGCCAGCAGCTTAGGAAGTCCGGGGTCTGGGTTTAGATATACGCAGTATTTT. It codes for CASSLGSPGSGFRYTQYF.

The CDR3, as DNA: TGTGCCAGCAGTCACATCAGGGACGGGGCCTACGAGCAGTACTTC. It is translated as CASSHIRDGAYEQYF. V usage is TRBV6-2 or TRBV6-3 and J usage is TRBJ2-7; D may match TRBD1 or TRBD2 (5 bases each). The V gene's germline CDR1 is MNHEY and CDR2 SVGEGT. The CDR3 totals 15 residues. V was clipped by 5 bases and J by 2 bases, with 16 bases between them.

This clone was recorded once. The chain couples TRBV3-1 (or the pseudogene TRBV3-2) to TRBJ2-2; D possibly uses TRBD1 or TRBD2 (6 bases each). The V end was cut by 4 bases, the J end by 2 bases, with 11 bases between. The germline V gene has CDR1 LGHDT and CDR2 YNNKEL (reference sequence). The CDR3 is made up of 15 amino acids. The CDR3 DNA sequence: TGTGCCAGCAGCCGCGGGACATCCAACACCGGGGAGCTGTTTTTT. Translated, it gives CASSRGTSNTGELFF.

This clone appeared many times. The chain uses TRBV2 and TRBJ2-3, with 8 bases fitting TRBD1. The ends lost 6 bases at V and 2 bases at J; junction bases unmatched: 10. The CDR3 spans 16 residues. The V gene's germline CDR1 is SNHLY and CDR2 FYNNEI. The CDR3 sequence: CASRRLTGDSTDTQYF. CDR3 bases: TGTGCCAGCAGGAGGCTGACAGGGGACTCCACAGATACGCAGTATTTT.

The chain has TRBV3-1 (or the pseudogene TRBV3-2) and TRBJ1-4; 9 bases align to TRBD1. CDR1 and CDR2 (germline): LGHDT, YNNKEL (reference sequence). CDR3 size: 14 residues. V was clipped by 4 bases and J by 7 bases; unmatched bases: 4. The CDR3 bases are TGTGCCAGCAGCCGCACAGGGGGCGCTGAAAAACTGTTTTTT. It encodes CASSRTGGAEKLFF.

The chain is built from TRBV9 and TRBJ2-5, with D maybe TRBD2 (6 bases). Germline CDR1 and CDR2: SGDLS and YYNGEE. This CDR3 region has 15 residues. The CDR3 DNA reads TGTGCTTCAACCAGGCAAGGGGAGGCGGGAGAGACCCAGTACTTC. Encoded protein: CASTRQGEAGETQYF. Supplemented by reference TRBV9 and TRBJ2-5, the full variable domain reads DSGVTQTPKHLITATGQRVTLRCSPRSGDLSVYWYQQSLDQGLQFLIQYYNGEERAKGNILERFSAQQFPDLHSELNLSSLELGDSALYFCASTRQGEAGETQYFGPGTRLLVL.

V is TRBV27 and J is TRBJ1-4, with D perhaps TRBD1 (6 bases). V was cut by 5 bases and J by 7 bases, with 11 bases left in between. CDR3 size: 13 residues. Germline assignment: CDR1 MNHEY and CDR2 SMNVEV (reference sequence). Written as DNA, the CDR3 is TGTGCCAGCAGTGATGGGGGCGGTGAAAAACTGTTTTTT. As protein: CASSDGGGEKLFF. The whole variable domain, remainder taken from reference TRBV27 and TRBJ1-4, is EAQVTQNPRYLITVTGKKLTVTCSQNMNHEYMSWYRQDPGLGLRQIYYSMNVEVTDKGDVPEGYKVSRKEKRNFPLILESPSPNQTSLYFCASSDGGGEKLFFGSGTQLSVL.

The chain's CDR3 is CASRRDRGNTEAFF. Here the CDR3 DNA reads TGTGCCAGCAGAAGGGACAGGGGGAACACTGAAGCTTTCTTT. The chain has TRBV6-5 and TRBJ1-1; 10 bases match TRBD1. CDR1 MNHEY and CDR2 SVGAGI come from the germline V gene. V shed 6 bases, J shed 1 base, and the junction held 2 bases outside the gene matches. This CDR3 has 14 amino acids.

The chain carries TRBV7-9 and TRBJ2-3, with a possible D match to TRBD2 (5 bases). CDR1 is SEHNR and CDR2 is FQNEAQ in the germline V gene (reference sequence). This CDR3 is 15 amino acids long. V dropped 4 bases and J dropped 3 bases, with 14 bases sitting between them. The CDR3 loop reads CASSYSMGRTDTQYF. For the CDR3, the DNA is TGTGCCAGCAGCTATAGTATGGGGAGAACAGATACGCAGTATTTT. Variable domain in full (rest from reference TRBV7-9 and TRBJ2-3): DTGVSQNPRHKITKRGQNVTFRCDPISEHNRLYWYRQTLGQGPEFLTYFQNEAQLEKSRLLSDRFSAERPKGSFSTLEIQRTEQGDSAMYLCASSYSMGRTDTQYFGPGTRLTVL.

Note on this clone: The sample holds other DNA sequences that translate to the same CDR3. This chain connects TRBV19 to TRBJ1-6, with D possibly matching TRBD1 (5 bases). V shed 2 bases and J shed 7 bases, with 6 bases lying between them. The CDR3 covers 13 residues. Germline loops: CDR1 LNHDA, CDR2 SQIVND (reference sequence). The CDR3: CASSIQGNSPLHF. In nucleotides, the CDR3 is TGTGCCAGTAGTATACAGGGAAATTCACCCCTCCACTTT.

The rearrangement links TRBV3-1 (or the pseudogene TRBV3-2) to TRBJ1-1; possible D gene TRBD1, 6 bases. CDR1 is LGHDT, CDR2 YNNKEL, per germline (reference sequence). Deletions cut 2 bases from V and 0 bases from J, with 10 bases between. The CDR3 covers 15 residues. The CDR3 bases are TGTGCCAGCAGCCAAATGCAGGGGTTGAACACTGAAGCTTTCTTT. Its protein product is CASSQMQGLNTEAFF.

The chain is built from TRBV7-9 and TRBJ2-7; no firm D call. V was cut by 4 bases and J by 6 bases, with 16 bases left in between. Per the germline V gene, CDR1 is SEHNR and CDR2 is FQNEAQ (reference sequence). This CDR3 has 14 residues. The CDR3 nucleotides are TGTGCCAGCAGCTCCCGTGACCAAGGGCTCGAGCAGTACTTC. Its translation is CASSSRDQGLEQYF.

The CDR3 sequence: CASSLEPGGGNTIYF. The DNA of the CDR3 is TGTGCCAGCAGCTTAGAACCCGGAGGGGGAAACACCATATATTTT. The chain combines TRBV11-3 with TRBJ1-3; no reliable D call. V lost 0 bases and J 4 bases, leaving 10 bases between the germline ends. The CDR3 is made up of 15 amino acids. The V gene's germline CDR1 is SGHNT and CDR2 YENEEA. Full variable domain (outside the CDR3, taken from reference TRBV11-3 and TRBJ1-3): EAGVVQSPRYKIIEKKQPVAFWCNPISGHNTLYWYLQNLGQGPELLIRYENEEAVDDSQLPKDRFSAERLKGVDSTLKIQPAELGDSAVYLCASSLEPGGGNTIYFGEGSWLTVV.

The chain employs TRBV2 and TRBJ1-5; 9 nucleotides match TRBD1. Germline CDR1 is SNHLY and CDR2 is FYNNEI. This CDR3 spans 14 amino acids. J gave up 3 bases and V 4 bases, and 1 base lay outside the gene matches. The CDR3: CASSGDRVNQPQHF. The CDR3 DNA sequence: TGTGCCAGCAGTGGGGACAGGGTCAATCAGCCCCAGCATTTT.

J is TRBJ1-4 and V is TRBV19; 7 bases align to TRBD1. V lost 5 bases, J lost 7 bases, and 10 bases stayed unmatched. Germline V gives CDR1 LNHDA, CDR2 SQIVND (reference sequence). The CDR3 covers 15 residues. CDR3 nucleotides: TGTGCCAGTAGTCAGAGACAGGGAACGGGTGAAAAACTGTTTTTT. It yields the protein CASSQRQGTGEKLFF.